A selection of T cell receptor beta chains follows, all from one sample in a study of cytomegalovirus exposure and HLA in healthy donors. Data came from immunoSEQ multiplex PCR; TCRdb stores just in-frame clones and leaves some out. The sample records fewer than 70,000 clones, roughly two thirds being singletons. Material: PBMCs. These receptors were taken from a man between 45 and 60 years old in good health and CMV-seronegative. The CDR3 runs from the conserved cysteine through the conserved F or W. Fields, in order: CDR3 protein, V gene, J gene.

cdr3_aa: CASSVNSRPEKLFF
v_call: TRBV10-1
j_call: TRBJ1-4

cdr3_aa: CAWSVQDSRETQYF
v_call: TRBV30
j_call: TRBJ2-5

cdr3_aa: CASTGGAPGELFF
v_call: TRBV19
j_call: TRBJ2-2

cdr3_aa: CASSETGTHLWQETQYF
v_call: TRBV9
j_call: TRBJ2-5

cdr3_aa: CSVLPLSHRGEYTEAFF
v_call: TRBV29-1
j_call: TRBJ1-1

cdr3_aa: CAWSHQGAIAYEQYF
v_call: TRBV30
j_call: TRBJ2-7

cdr3_aa: CASSTDRTSKRTPSTDTQYF
v_call: TRBV4-1
j_call: TRBJ2-3

cdr3_aa: CATSRDLVDTQYF
v_call: TRBV15
j_call: TRBJ2-3

cdr3_aa: CASSPGIQVYGYTF
v_call: TRBV5-1
j_call: TRBJ1-2

cdr3_aa: CASSVGAPNEQFF
v_call: TRBV9
j_call: TRBJ2-1

cdr3_aa: CASTRDWNTEAFF
v_call: TRBV2
j_call: TRBJ1-1

cdr3_aa: CASSELTDRSSYEQYF
v_call: TRBV2
j_call: TRBJ2-7

cdr3_aa: CAWSVQENQPQHF
v_call: TRBV30
j_call: TRBJ1-5

cdr3_aa: CAWSSQGHSGNTIYF
v_call: TRBV30
j_call: TRBJ1-3

cdr3_aa: CASSWTNSYEQYF
v_call: TRBV7-9
j_call: TRBJ2-7

cdr3_aa: CASSYGGKSYEQYF
v_call: TRBV9
j_call: TRBJ2-7

cdr3_aa: CASSPQGRTDTQYF
v_call: TRBV7-6
j_call: TRBJ2-3

cdr3_aa: CASKVREAFF
v_call: TRBV2
j_call: TRBJ1-1

cdr3_aa: CASSFTLGPSEQFF
v_call: TRBV7-2
j_call: TRBJ2-1

cdr3_aa: CASSFLDRQETQYF
v_call: TRBV27
j_call: TRBJ2-5

cdr3_aa: CASSLDRVNQPQHF
v_call: TRBV5-4
j_call: TRBJ1-5

cdr3_aa: CASSTGWVEKLFF
v_call: TRBV6-6
j_call: TRBJ1-4

cdr3_aa: CASSLGLAGHEQSF
v_call: TRBV7-6
j_call: TRBJ2-7

cdr3_aa: CASTTGSGANVLTF
v_call: TRBV7-3
j_call: TRBJ2-6

cdr3_aa: CASSPGTGGEQYF
v_call: TRBV6-1
j_call: TRBJ2-7

cdr3_aa: CATSRAHSGDADTEAFF
v_call: TRBV15
j_call: TRBJ1-1

cdr3_aa: CASSETGGLSGYTF
v_call: TRBV2
j_call: TRBJ1-2

cdr3_aa: CASSATVDNEQFF
v_call: TRBV7-8
j_call: TRBJ2-1

cdr3_aa: CASRQGQDTQYF
v_call: TRBV19
j_call: TRBJ2-3

cdr3_aa: CATSREQGVGNTEAFF
v_call: TRBV15
j_call: TRBJ1-1

cdr3_aa: CASSPGTGRFGSSYNEQFF
v_call: TRBV7-6
j_call: TRBJ2-1

cdr3_aa: CASSIRGDLNTDTQYF
v_call: TRBV19
j_call: TRBJ2-3

cdr3_aa: CASSLDPGTGNTIYF
v_call: TRBV5-1
j_call: TRBJ1-3

cdr3_aa: CASTERRGRGPQHF
v_call: TRBV19
j_call: TRBJ1-5

cdr3_aa: CASSEGVYGYTF
v_call: TRBV2
j_call: TRBJ1-2

cdr3_aa: CASQQGARNEQFF
v_call: TRBV11-3
j_call: TRBJ2-1

cdr3_aa: CASSDGFNTGELFF
v_call: TRBV6-4
j_call: TRBJ2-2

cdr3_aa: CASSLPRGGGFYNEQFF
v_call: TRBV27
j_call: TRBJ2-1

cdr3_aa: CASSMTGKETQYF
v_call: TRBV5-1
j_call: TRBJ2-5